The next 25 T cell receptor beta chains were all read from a single sample in a study of blood T cells in healthy people across ages. A second about 7 to 11 cycle PCR used barcoded and J-beta primers. TCRdb fed the 5' RACE reads into MiXCR, producing one record per CDR3 protein. The top ten clones hold around 20% of a sample with approximately 770,000 distinct CDR3 sequences, 58% of them seen once. Sequencing was done on a sample of blood. The receptors come from a man aged 25 to 40 in good health.

The V and J genes are TRBV7-8 and TRBJ2-1; 14 nucleotides agree with TRBD2. CDR3 length: 17 amino acids. CDR1 is SGHVS, CDR2 FQNEAQ, per germline. Trimming at V came to 3 bases and at J to 5 bases, leaving 6 bases not matched to a gene. CDR3 in amino acids: CASSFRLAGGHDNEQFF. The CDR3 DNA reads as TGTGCCAGCAGCTTTAGACTAGCGGGAGGGCATGACAATGAGCAGTTCTTC.

V is TRBV9 and J is TRBJ2-3; D not resolved. The germline V and J ends were trimmed by 0 bases and 0 bases, with 5 bases remaining between them. CDR3 length: 14 residues. Germline V gene data show CDR1 as SGDLS and CDR2 as YYNGEE. CDR3 in amino acids: CASSVVGSTDTQYF. The CDR3 nucleotides read TGTGCCAGCAGCGTAGTCGGCAGCACAGATACGCAGTATTTT.

This clonotype has only a few counts. The J gene is TRBJ1-2, the V gene TRBV27; TRBD1 matches at 7 bases. V was pared by 3 bases and J by 3 bases, with 4 bases of the junction left unmatched. The CDR3 sequence is 14 residues long. Germline V gene sequence: CDR1 MNHEY, CDR2 SMNVEV (reference sequence). The CDR3 region is CASSLTGRDYGYTF. In nucleotides, the CDR3 is TGTGCCAGCAGTTTGACAGGGAGAGACTATGGCTACACCTTC.

This clonotype has just a few counts. CDR3 sequence reads: CALKRAGRETQYF. The CDR3 DNA reads as TGCGCCCTTAAGAGAGCGGGACGGGAGACCCAGTACTTC. The chain has TRBV4-3 and TRBJ2-7; TRBD2 matches at 7 bases. The DNA end favors TRBJ2-5, so the J call may be wrong. The germline CDR1 and CDR2 sequences are LGHNA and YSLEER. This CDR3 is built from 13 residues.

Here the CDR3 reads CASSQWILAGANVLTF. Written as DNA, the CDR3 is TGTGCCAGCAGTCAGTGGATACTGGCTGGGGCCAACGTCCTGACTTTC. The chain links TRBV6-6 to TRBJ2-6; no reliable D call. From germline, CDR1 is MNHNY and CDR2 SVGAGI (reference sequence). V shed 5 bases and J shed 2 bases, with 13 bases lying between them. The CDR3 loop spans 16 amino acids.

The V gene is TRBV11-2, the J gene TRBJ2-3; the D gene is possibly TRBD2 (6 bases). The CDR3 sequence is 18 residues long. The germline V gene has CDR1 SGHAT and CDR2 FQNNGV. V was pared by 5 bases and J by 0 bases, with 21 bases between. The CDR3 DNA follows: TGTGCCAGCAGCCTGGCTGTACTGACGCGGGGAAGCACAGATACGCAGTATTTT. Translation gives CASSLAVLTRGSTDTQYF.

In this sample, this clonotype turned up many times. This chain connects TRBV10-3 to TRBJ1-6; 7 bases agree with TRBD1. The CDR3 totals 16 residues. J was trimmed by 0 bases and V by 11 bases; bases with no gene match: 10. Per germline, CDR1 ENHRY and CDR2 SYGVKD. CDR3 DNA sequence: TGTGCCTCTCGCCCGGGACAGAGCTCCTATAATTCACCCCTCCACTTT. Residues: CASRPGQSSYNSPLHF.

J is TRBJ2-2 and V is TRBV20-1, with TRBD2 matching over 9 bases. The CDR3 totals 13 residues. CDR1 DFQATT and CDR2 SNEGSKA come from the germline V gene (reference sequence). V gave up 8 bases and J gave up 0 bases; unmatched junction bases: 1. The CDR3 sequence is CSQRGANTGELFF. DNA of the CDR3: TGCAGTCAGCGGGGGGCGAACACCGGGGAGCTGTTTTTT.

This chain uses TRBV10-3 with TRBJ2-1; 7 nucleotides line up with TRBD2. V shed 3 bases, J shed 9 bases, and the junction held 11 bases outside the gene matches. The CDR3 spans 15 residues. In germline, CDR1 is ENHRY, CDR2 SYGVKD. CDR3 nucleotide sequence: TGTGCCATCAGTGATTTCGGCGCGGGAGATGCTGAGCAGTTCTTC. This codes for CAISDFGAGDAEQFF.

This clonotype occurred a few times. V and J are TRBV12-3 or TRBV12-4 and TRBJ2-5; 8 nucleotides align to TRBD1. J was trimmed by 4 bases and V by 5 bases; bases with no gene match: 6. The CDR3 has 14 amino acids. The DNA of the CDR3 is TGTGCCAGCAGTCAGGGGGCGCGAGGAGAGACCCAGTACTTC. It is translated as CASSQGARGETQYF.

V is TRBV18 and J is TRBJ2-1; D is ambiguous. This CDR3 has 12 amino acids. Germline V lookup: CDR1 KGHSH, CDR2 LQKENI. The V end lost 5 bases, the J end lost 5 bases, and 7 bases lay between the germline ends. In nucleotides, the CDR3 is TGTGCCAGCTCAAGCCAGCACAATGAGCAGTTCTTC. It codes for CASSSQHNEQFF.

This clonotype was seen only a few times. The chain links TRBV6-5 to TRBJ1-2; a possible D gene is TRBD1 (5 bases). The V gene's germline CDR1 is MNHEY and CDR2 SVGAGI. There are 13 residues in the CDR3. Trimming removed 6 bases at V and 3 bases at J, with 11 bases between. The DNA of the CDR3 is TGTGCCAGCAGACAGGATGGAGACTATGGCTACACCTTC. Translation gives CASRQDGDYGYTF.

This clonotype has more than one count but fewer than ten. This CDR3 reads CASSSIRSGETQYF. The CDR3 DNA reads TGTGCCAGCAGCTCTATTCGGTCAGGAGAGACCCAGTACTTC. The V call is TRBV7-2, the J call TRBJ2-5, with D unresolved. Trimming cost V 4 bases and J 4 bases, with 13 bases left between them. Germline CDR1 SGHTA, CDR2 FQGNSA. This CDR3 contains 14 residues. Filled out from reference TRBV7-2 and TRBJ2-5, the complete variable domain reads GAGVSQSPSNKVTEKGKDVELRCDPISGHTALYWYRQSLGQGLEFLIYFQGNSAPDKSGLPSDRFSAERTGGSVSTLTIQRTQQEDSAVYLCASSSIRSGETQYFGPGTRLLVL.

V is TRBV7-9 and J is TRBJ2-6; D is unclear. Looked up from germline, CDR1 is SEHNR and CDR2 is FQNEAQ (reference sequence). Trimming removed 6 bases from V and 4 bases from J, with 13 bases in between. The CDR3 is 15 residues long. For the CDR3, the DNA is TGTGCCAGCAGACACGATAGTACCGGGGCCAACGTCCTGACTTTC. This codes for CASRHDSTGANVLTF. Variable domain in full (rest from reference TRBV7-9 and TRBJ2-6): DTGVSQNPRHKITKRGQNVTFRCDPISEHNRLYWYRQTLGQGPEFLTYFQNEAQLEKSRLLSDRFSAERPKGSFSTLEIQRTEQGDSAMYLCASRHDSTGANVLTFGAGSRLTVL.

This clonotype was detected a few times. The chain combines TRBV10-3 with TRBJ2-6; D gene ambiguous. There are 15 residues in the CDR3. Germline V gene sequence: CDR1 ENHRY, CDR2 SYGVKD. With 6 bases removed from V and 0 bases from J, the gap between germline ends came to 9 bases. The CDR3 here is CAIRTTGSGANVLTF. The CDR3 DNA follows: TGTGCCATCAGAACGACCGGCTCTGGGGCCAACGTCCTGACTTTC.

The chain recombines TRBV20-1 with TRBJ2-5, with TRBD1 identical over 7 bases. J gave up 2 bases and V 4 bases, and 7 bases lay outside the gene matches. Germline values: CDR1 DFQATT, CDR2 SNEGSKA (reference sequence). The length of the CDR3 is 14 residues. The chain's CDR3 is CSAIVRTGQETQYF. CDR3 DNA sequence: TGCAGTGCTATAGTCCGGACAGGACAAGAGACCCAGTACTTC.

The genes are TRBV4-2 and TRBJ2-1, with a tentative D call TRBD2 (5 bases). The CDR3 covers 14 residues. V lost 5 bases and J lost 5, with 13 bases in between. Germline loops: CDR1 LGHNA, CDR2 YNFKEQ. As DNA, the CDR3 is TGTGCCAGCAGCACGGACCCCGGGGACAATGAGCAGTTCTTC. Translating gives CASSTDPGDNEQFF.

This clonotype was detected a few times. The V gene is TRBV12-3 or TRBV12-4, the J gene TRBJ1-5; the D is unclear. The CDR3 runs 15 residues. Between the trimmed V and J ends, which lost 7 bases and 4 bases, there was a span of 17 bases. This CDR3 is CASNTFGEQNQPQHF. The DNA for the CDR3 is TGTGCCAGCAACACGTTTGGGGAGCAGAATCAGCCCCAGCATTTT.

The chain couples TRBV3-1 to TRBJ1-2; no clear D gene. This CDR3 comprises 12 residues. V lost 3 bases to trimming and J lost 8 bases, with 10 bases between them. Looked up from germline, CDR1 is LGHDT and CDR2 is YNNKEL (reference sequence). The CDR3 DNA sequence: TGTGCCAGCAGCCATGGGTCAGAAGGCTACACCTTC. This gives the protein CASSHGSEGYTF.

Concerning this clonotype: The junction does not match germline at one end; this may be a read error. V usage is TRBV3-1 and J usage is TRBJ2-7; 14 bases match TRBD2. This CDR3 region has 15 residues. Germline assignment: CDR1 LGHDT and CDR2 YNNKEL (reference sequence). As DNA, the CDR3 is TGTGCCTGCAGCCATGATGGGACTAGCGGGGGCGAGCAGTACTTC. Translating it yields CACSHDGTSGGEQYF.

The chain combines TRBV29-1 with TRBJ2-6, with a weak D call TRBD1 (5 bases). The ends were cut back, 7 bases at V and 4 bases at J, with 8 bases in the middle. Germline loops: CDR1 SQVTM, CDR2 ANQGSEA. This CDR3 region has 12 residues. The CDR3, as DNA: TGCAGCGCTGCAGGGGGGGCCAACGTCCTGACTTTC. This sequence encodes CSAAGGANVLTF.

A single count supports this clonotype. This rearrangement joins TRBV7-9 to TRBJ2-3; D gene unclear. Germline assignment: CDR1 SEHNR and CDR2 FQNEAQ (reference sequence). CDR3 size: 14 residues. V was shortened by 2 bases and J by 6 bases, with 12 bases between the two germline ends. The CDR3 DNA reads TGTGCCAGCAGCTTAACCAACCTCGTGGATACGCAGTATTTT. Amino acids: CASSLTNLVDTQYF.

In regard to this clonotype: Just one base apart from a much larger clone, this may be a read error. The chain is built from TRBV7-8 and TRBJ2-1; tentative D call: TRBD1 (6 bases). The CDR3 runs to 13 residues. Germline assignment: CDR1 SGHVS and CDR2 FQNEAQ. Trimming removed 5 bases from V and 13 bases from J, with 18 bases in between. CDR3 sequence reads: CASSVTGQETQFF. The CDR3 bases are TGTGCCAGCAGCGTAACAGGGCAAGAGACCCAGTTCTTC.

In this sample, this clonotype turned up a few times. The chain employs TRBV6-5 and TRBJ1-6; D gene uncertain. V was trimmed by 6 bases and J by 7 bases, leaving 13 bases between them. The germline V gene encodes CDR1 MNHEY and CDR2 SVGAGI. The CDR3 runs 14 residues. CDR3 sequence (DNA): TGTGCCAGCAGCTTTGACGGAGGGAATTCACCCCTCCACTTT. This translates into CASSFDGGNSPLHF.

This chain links TRBV29-1 with TRBJ2-1; D unresolved. V dropped 3 bases and J dropped 11 bases, with 17 bases sitting between them. Germline CDR1 reads SQVTM; CDR2 reads ANQGSEA. The CDR3 sequence is 13 residues long. CDR3 region: CSVELTLRAQQFF. For the CDR3, the DNA is TGCAGCGTTGAGTTAACCCTGCGCGCGCAGCAGTTCTTC.